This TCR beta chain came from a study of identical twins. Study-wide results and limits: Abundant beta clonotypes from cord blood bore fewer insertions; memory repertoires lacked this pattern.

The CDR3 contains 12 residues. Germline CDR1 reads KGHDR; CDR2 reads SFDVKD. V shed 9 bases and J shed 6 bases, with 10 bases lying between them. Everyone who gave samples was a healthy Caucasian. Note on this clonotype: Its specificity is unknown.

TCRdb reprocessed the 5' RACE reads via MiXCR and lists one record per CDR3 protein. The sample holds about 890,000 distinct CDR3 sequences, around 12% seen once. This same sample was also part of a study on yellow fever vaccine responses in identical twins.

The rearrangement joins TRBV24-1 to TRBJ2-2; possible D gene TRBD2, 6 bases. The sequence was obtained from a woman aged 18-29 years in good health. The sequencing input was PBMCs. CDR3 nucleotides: TGTGCCACCGGTTGGGGGGCCGGGGAGCTGTTTTTT. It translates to CATGWGAGELFF.